The rows below give T cell receptor beta chains drawn from one sample of a study of early T cells in non-severe SARS-CoV-2 infection. TCRdb recomputed calls from the 5' RACE reads with MiXCR, one row per CDR3 protein. The table records 55,000 to 75,000 distinct CDR3 sequences, 7% to 8% of them present only once. The sequencing input was whole blood. The receptor set was obtained from an adult who was a healthcare worker with PCR-confirmed SARS-CoV-2 infection or an uninfected control (not recorded which). Each CDR3 is given with its conserved first and last residue. Each record gives: J gene, D gene, clone size, V gene, CDR3 DNA, CDR3 protein. A D gene is named only where the DNA matches it firmly. Clone size is stated in some rows and not others, as once, few, many or a class when expanded.

TRBJ2-3 TRBD1 NA TRBV24-1 TGTGCCACCAGTGATTTGACAGGGGGAAGCACAGATACGCAGTATTTT CATSDLTGGSTDTQYF
TRBJ2-1 TRBD2 few TRBV7-3 TGTGCCAGCAGCCCCGATCCTCGGACTAGACATGAGCAGTTCTTC CASSPDPRTRHEQFF
TRBJ2-2 NA many TRBV7-2 TGTGCCAGCAGGTTTTCCGGGGTCCTGAGCACCGGGGAGCTGTTTTTT CASRFSGVLSTGELFF
TRBJ1-1 NA few TRBV6-5 TGTGCCAGCAGTTACTCGAGGCAGGGAGGCACTGAAGCTTTCTTT CASSYSRQGGTEAFF
TRBJ2-1 TRBD2 many TRBV10-2 TGCGCCAGCGCACTAGCGGGGATAGTCGATGAGCAGTTCTTC CASALAGIVDEQFF
TRBJ1-2 TRBD1 NA TRBV18 TGTGCCAGCTCACCCCAATCGACAGGGGGTAACTATGGCTACACCTTC CASSPQSTGGNYGYTF
TRBJ2-3 TRBD2 many TRBV4-2 TGTGCCAGCAGACGACTAGCGGAAAGCACAGATACGCAGTATTTT CASRRLAESTDTQYF
TRBJ2-2 NA many TRBV27 TGTGCCAGCAGTTCGACAGGAACGATCGGGGAGCTGTTTTTT CASSSTGTIGELFF
TRBJ2-1 NA many TRBV12-3/TRBV12-4 TGTGCCAGCAGTTCAGGGAATGAGCAGTTCTTC CASSSGNEQFF
TRBJ2-1 TRBD1 NA TRBV11-3 TGTGCCAGCAGCGAAGGAAGGGGGCAGGGGGCGTTCAATGAGCAGTTCTTC CASSEGRGQGAFNEQFF
TRBJ2-7 TRBD2 few TRBV7-8 TGTGCCAGCAGCTCCCAACCCGGGACTAGCGGATTACGTGGGCAGTACTTC CASSSQPGTSGLRGQYF